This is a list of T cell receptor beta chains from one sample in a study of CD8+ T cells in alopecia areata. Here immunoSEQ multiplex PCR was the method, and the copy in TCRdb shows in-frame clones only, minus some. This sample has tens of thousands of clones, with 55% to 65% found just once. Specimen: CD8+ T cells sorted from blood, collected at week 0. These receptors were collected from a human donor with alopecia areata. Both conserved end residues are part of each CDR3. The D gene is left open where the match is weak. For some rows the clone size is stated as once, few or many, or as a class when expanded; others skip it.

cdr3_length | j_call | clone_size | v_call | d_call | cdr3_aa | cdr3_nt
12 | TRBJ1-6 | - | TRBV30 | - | CAWSPTGALLHF | TGTGCCTGGAGTCCCACCGGGGCCTTGCTCCACTTT
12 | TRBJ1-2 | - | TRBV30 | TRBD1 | CAWSSTGHGYTF | TGTGCCTGGAGTTCGACAGGGCATGGCTACACCTTC
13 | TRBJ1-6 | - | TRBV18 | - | CASSPAGNSPLHF | TGTGCCAGCTCACCAGCAGGGAATTCACCCCTCCACTTT
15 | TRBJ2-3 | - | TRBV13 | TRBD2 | CASSIRTSRPDTQYF | TGTGCCAGCAGCATCAGGACTAGTCGCCCAGATACGCAGTATTTT
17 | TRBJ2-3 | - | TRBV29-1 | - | CSVEDQGTPWGTDTQYF | TGCAGCGTTGAAGATCAGGGCACCCCCTGGGGCACAGATACGCAGTATTTT
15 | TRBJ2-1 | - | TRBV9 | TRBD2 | CASSASGRDFDEQFF | TGTGCCAGCAGCGCTAGCGGGAGAGACTTCGATGAGCAGTTCTTC
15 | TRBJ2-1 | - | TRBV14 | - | CASSPTPPLNNEQFF | TGTGCCAGCAGCCCGACACCTCCGCTAAACAATGAGCAGTTCTTC
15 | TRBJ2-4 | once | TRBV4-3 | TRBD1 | CASSQATGTGNIQYF | TGCGCCAGCAGCCAAGCGACCGGGACAGGAAACATTCAGTACTTC
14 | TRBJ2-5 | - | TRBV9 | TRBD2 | CASSIGGTQETQYF | TGTGCCAGCAGCATCGGGGGGACCCAAGAGACCCAGTACTTC
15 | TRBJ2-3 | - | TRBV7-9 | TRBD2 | CASSSGLADTDTQYF | TGTGCCAGCAGCTCGGGACTAGCGGACACAGATACGCAGTATTTT
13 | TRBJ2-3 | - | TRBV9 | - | CASSGGGTDTQYF | TGTGCCAGCTCTGGGGGAGGCACAGATACGCAGTATTTT
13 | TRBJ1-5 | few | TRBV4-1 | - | CASSYTMDQPQHF | TGCGCCAGCAGCTATACGATGGACCAGCCCCAGCATTTT
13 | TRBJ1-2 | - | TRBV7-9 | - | CASSLGQIYGYTF | TGTGCCAGCAGCTTAGGACAGATCTATGGCTACACCTTC
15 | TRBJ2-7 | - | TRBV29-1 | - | CSVEWEFSGARGQYF | TGCAGCGTTGAGTGGGAATTCTCGGGGGCGCGGGGGCAGTACTTC
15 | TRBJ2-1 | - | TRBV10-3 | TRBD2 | CAISNPGLDYNEQFF | TGTGCCATCAGTAATCCGGGACTAGACTACAATGAGCAGTTCTTC
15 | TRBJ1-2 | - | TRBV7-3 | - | CASSLALTGVYGYTF | TGTGCCAGCAGCTTGGCCCTAACGGGGGTTTATGGCTACACCTTC
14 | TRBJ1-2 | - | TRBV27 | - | CASSLSPPPYGYTF | TGTGCCAGCAGTTTATCCCCACCACCCTATGGCTACACCTTC
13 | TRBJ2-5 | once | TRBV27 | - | CASSLYSQETQYF | TGTGCCAGCAGTTTATACAGTCAAGAGACCCAGTACTTC
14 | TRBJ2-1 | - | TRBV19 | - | CASSIAGRMNEQFF | TGTGCCAGTAGTATAGCCGGACGGATGAATGAGCAGTTCTTC
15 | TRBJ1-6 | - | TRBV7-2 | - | CASSLRDGPNSPLHF | TGTGCCAGCAGCCTTCGGGACGGACCTAATTCACCCCTCCACTTT
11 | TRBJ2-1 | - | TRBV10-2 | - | CASSENGEQFF | TGCGCCAGCAGTGAGAACGGTGAGCAGTTCTTC
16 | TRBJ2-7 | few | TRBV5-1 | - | CASSDGQNTTPYEQYF | TGCGCCAGCAGCGACGGACAGAATACAACCCCCTACGAGCAGTACTTC
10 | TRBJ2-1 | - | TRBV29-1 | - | CSVERGEQFF | TGCAGCGTTGAACGAGGTGAGCAGTTCTTC
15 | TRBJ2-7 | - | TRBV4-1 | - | CASSQSGSVSYEQYF | TGCGCCAGCAGCCAGAGCGGTAGCGTCTCCTACGAGCAGTACTTC
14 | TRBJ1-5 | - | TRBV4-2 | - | CASSQTGENQPQHF | TGTGCCAGCAGCCAAACGGGCGAGAATCAGCCCCAGCATTTT
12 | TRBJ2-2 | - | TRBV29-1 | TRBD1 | CSVLQGAGELFF | TGCAGCGTTCTGCAGGGGGCCGGGGAGCTGTTTTTT
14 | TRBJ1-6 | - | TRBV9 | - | CASSVWGDNSPLHF | TGTGCCAGCAGCGTGTGGGGGGATAATTCACCCCTCCACTTT
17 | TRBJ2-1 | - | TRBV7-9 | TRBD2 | CASSLVESGSSYNEQFF | TGTGCCAGCAGCTTAGTTGAGAGCGGGAGCTCCTACAATGAGCAGTTCTTC
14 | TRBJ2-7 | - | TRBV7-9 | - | CASSSPDRPYEQYF | TGTGCCAGCAGCTCCCCGGACAGACCCTACGAGCAGTACTTC
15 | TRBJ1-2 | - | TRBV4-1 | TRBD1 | CASSPGTGDNYGYTF | TGCGCCAGCAGCCCCGGGACAGGGGATAACTATGGCTACACCTTC
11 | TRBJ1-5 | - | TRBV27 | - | CASKGLQPQHF | TGTGCCAGCAAGGGTTTGCAGCCCCAGCATTTT
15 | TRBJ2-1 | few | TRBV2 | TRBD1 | CASSRGTDILDEQFF | TGTGCCAGCAGTCGAGGGACAGACATTTTGGATGAGCAGTTCTTC
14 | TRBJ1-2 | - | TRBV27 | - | CASSSIPANYGYTF | TGTGCCAGCAGTTCCATTCCAGCTAACTATGGCTACACCTTC
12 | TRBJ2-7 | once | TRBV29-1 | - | CSVRPFLYEQYF | TGCAGCGTCCGGCCCTTCTTATACGAGCAGTACTTC
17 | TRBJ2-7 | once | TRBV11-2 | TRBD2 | CASSSFMAAGGSHEQYF | TGTGCCAGCAGCTCATTCATGGCAGCGGGAGGAAGCCACGAGCAGTACTTC
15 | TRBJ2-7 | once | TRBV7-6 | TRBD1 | CASSLYRGAPYEQYF | TGTGCCAGCAGCTTATACAGGGGTGCCCCCTACGAGCAGTACTTC
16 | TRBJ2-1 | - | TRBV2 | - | CASSNSRDQRFNEQFF | TGTGCCAGCAGTAACTCCCGGGATCAACGCTTCAATGAGCAGTTCTTC
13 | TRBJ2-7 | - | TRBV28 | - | CASSLAVTYEQYF | TGTGCCAGCAGTTTGGCGGTCACCTACGAGCAGTACTTC
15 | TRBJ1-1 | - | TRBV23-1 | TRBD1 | CASSQTEDRVVEAFF | TGCGCCAGCAGTCAAACAGAGGACAGGGTGGTTGAAGCTTTCTTT
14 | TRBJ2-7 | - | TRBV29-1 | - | CSVEGADGGYEQYF | TGCAGCGTTGAAGGGGCTGACGGGGGATACGAGCAGTACTTC
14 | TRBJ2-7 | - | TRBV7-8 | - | CASSLLSSSYEQYF | TGTGCCAGCAGCTTACTTTCAAGCTCCTACGAGCAGTACTTC
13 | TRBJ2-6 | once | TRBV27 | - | CAIGDSGANVLTF | TGTGCCATAGGAGACTCTGGGGCCAACGTCCTGACTTTC
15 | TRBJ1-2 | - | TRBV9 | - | CASSVSDEGNYGYTF | TGTGCCAGCAGCGTTTCGGATGAGGGAAACTATGGCTACACCTTC
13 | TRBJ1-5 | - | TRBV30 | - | CAWSVFGGQPQHF | TGTGCCTGGAGTGTATTTGGTGGCCAGCCCCAGCATTTT